A selection of T cell receptor beta chains follows, all from one sample in a study of shared clonotypes between healthy human individuals. Using immunoSEQ multiplex PCR, the repertoire was profiled, and TCRdb retains in-frame clones only, with some absent. The sample has about 2 million clones, roughly 95% seen once. The material sequenced was naive CD8+ T cells sorted from blood. These receptor sequences come from a man younger than 35 in good health. Both conserved end residues are part of each CDR3. The D gene is left open where the match is weak. Rows may omit the clone size; those that give it use once, few, many or a size class.

v_call	j_call	clone_size	d_call	cdr3_aa	cdr3_nt
TRBV9	TRBJ1-4	once	-	CASSIGTGAANEKLFF	TGTGCCAGCAGCATTGGGACGGGGGCGGCTAATGAAAAACTGTTTTTT
TRBV2	TRBJ2-5	once	-	CASSDPNREETQYF	TGTGCCAGCAGTGACCCGAACAGGGAGGAGACCCAGTACTTC
TRBV6-6	TRBJ2-7	-	TRBD1	CASSPSTGASYEQYF	TGTGCCAGCAGTCCCTCGACAGGGGCTTCCTACGAGCAGTACTTC
TRBV7-8	TRBJ2-7	-	TRBD2	CASSQGGGVSHEQYF	TGTGCCAGCAGCCAGGGTGGGGGGGTCAGCCACGAGCAGTACTTC
TRBV4-3	TRBJ1-5	-	-	CASSQDWLQEVSNQPQHF	TGCGCCAGCAGCCAAGATTGGTTACAAGAAGTTAGCAATCAGCCCCAGCATTTT
TRBV27	TRBJ2-2	-	TRBD1	CASSLLFRTGAGGELFF	TGTGCCAGCAGTTTATTGTTTCGGACAGGGGCGGGCGGGGAGCTGTTTTTT
TRBV9	TRBJ2-1	-	TRBD2	CASSAWTSGHNEQFF	TGTGCCAGCAGCGCATGGACTAGCGGTCACAATGAGCAGTTCTTC
TRBV2	TRBJ1-2	few	TRBD1	CASTPGTDYGYTF	TGTGCCAGCACCCCGGGGACAGACTATGGCTACACCTTC
TRBV25-1	TRBJ2-5	-	-	CASRGLLSQETQYF	TGTGCCAGCAGGGGGCTTTTGTCTCAAGAGACCCAGTACTTC
TRBV2	TRBJ2-5	-	TRBD2	CASSYPGLAGQETQYF	TGTGCCAGCAGCTATCCCGGGCTAGCGGGGCAAGAGACCCAGTACTTC
TRBV6-5	TRBJ2-7	-	TRBD2	CASSYSRGVSSYEQYF	TGTGCCAGCAGTTACTCACGGGGGGTAAGCTCCTACGAGCAGTACTTC
TRBV7-9	TRBJ2-7	-	-	CASSLGGSGYEQYF	TGTGCCAGCAGCTTAGGGGGGAGCGGCTACGAGCAGTACTTC
TRBV7-9	TRBJ2-7	-	TRBD1	CASSSTGDEQYF	TGTGCCAGCAGCTCGACAGGGGACGAGCAGTACTTC